The clone carrying this T cell receptor (beta chain) has just a few counts. Its target is not known. The CDR3 is 15 residues long. J gave up 5 bases and V 3 bases, and 4 bases lay outside the gene matches. Germline CDR1 and CDR2: SGHNT and YENEEA. TCRdb's table, derived via immunoSEQ multiplex PCR, lists solely in-frame clones and lacks some. The data contain about 1,000 clones, less than 25% of them singletons. This sample is part of a study of T cells in localized non-small cell lung cancer. Study-level points and caveats: Since sequencing was restricted to only one region of the tumor, intratumor heterogeneity remains a possibility. Detection in adjacent lung was observed for a median roughly 62 of the top 100 tumor clones.

This clonotype was obtained from a male donor aged 60 or older with stage I lung adenocarcinoma. The source material was normal lung tissue next to the tumor, sampled before any cancer treatment. The V gene is TRBV11-3, the J gene TRBJ1-4; 9 bases map to TRBD1. CDR3 loop: CASSFSGTGNEKLFF. CDR3 nucleotide sequence: TGTGCCAGCAGCTTCTCCGGGACAGGGAATGAAAAACTGTTTTTT.